This T cell receptor beta chain emerged from a study of identical twins. Only a few counts were recorded for this clonotype. Its target is not known. TCRdb analysed the 5' RACE reads with MiXCR anew, one entry per CDR3 protein. Of around 530,000 distinct CDR3 sequences listed, roughly 15% are singletons. Whole-study findings and limits: Clonotypes of the beta chain that were abundant in cord blood carried fewer insertions (memory repertoires showed none). Beta out-of-frame sequences displayed a weaker excess of sharing between twins.

Another study also made use of these data, one on yellow fever vaccine responses in identical twins.

This TCR came from a woman in her late teens or twenties in good health. Sample: CD4+ T cells sorted from blood.

CDR3 loop: CASSHPGTANEKLFF. In DNA form, the CDR3 reads TGTGCCAGCTCGCACCCCGGGACAGCTAATGAAAAACTGTTTTTT. The chain uses TRBV18 and TRBJ1-4, with 7 bases identical to TRBD1. The CDR3 has 15 amino acids. Per germline, CDR1 KGHSH and CDR2 LQKENI. V shed 6 bases and J 3 bases; nucleotides not matched to a gene: 7.